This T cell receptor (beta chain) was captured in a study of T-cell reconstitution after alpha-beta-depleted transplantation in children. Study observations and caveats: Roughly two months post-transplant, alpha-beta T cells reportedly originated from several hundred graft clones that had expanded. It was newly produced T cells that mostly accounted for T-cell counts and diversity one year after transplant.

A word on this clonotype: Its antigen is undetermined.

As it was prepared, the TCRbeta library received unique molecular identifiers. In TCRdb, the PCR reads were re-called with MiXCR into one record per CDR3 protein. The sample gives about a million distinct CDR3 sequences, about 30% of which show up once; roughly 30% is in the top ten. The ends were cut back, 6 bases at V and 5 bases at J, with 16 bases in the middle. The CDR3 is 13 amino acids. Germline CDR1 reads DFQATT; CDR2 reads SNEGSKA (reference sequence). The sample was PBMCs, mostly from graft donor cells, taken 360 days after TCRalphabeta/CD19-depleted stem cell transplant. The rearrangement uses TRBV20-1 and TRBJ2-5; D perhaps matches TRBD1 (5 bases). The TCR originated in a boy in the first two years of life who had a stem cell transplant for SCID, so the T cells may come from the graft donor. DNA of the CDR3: TGCAGTGCAGGGGCCAGGGTCTGGGAGACCCAGTACTTC. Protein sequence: CSAGARVWETQYF.